Below are 14 T cell receptor beta chains sequenced from a single sample in a study of OX40 agonist ivuxolimab in advanced cancers. The protocol was immunoSEQ multiplex PCR, while the TCRdb copy is restricted to in-frame clones and leaves out a portion. The sample lists around 84,000 clones, roughly 94% seen once, with 8% to 13% in the top ten. The source material was CD4+ or CD8+ T cells sorted from blood, sampled in a trial of the OX40 agonist ivuxolimab. Receptors were obtained from an adult with an advanced solid tumor such as melanoma, head and neck, liver or kidney cancer.

The genes are TRBV7-3 and TRBJ2-2, with D unclear. The CDR3 contains 17 residues. Germline V lookup: CDR1 SGHTA, CDR2 FQGTGA. Trimming removed 0 bases from V and 0 bases from J, with 11 bases in between. Written as DNA, the CDR3 is TGTGCCAGCAGCTTAACGGTCAAGGGTACGAACACCGGGGAGCTGTTTTTT. It codes for CASSLTVKGTNTGELFF. Supplemented by reference TRBV7-3 and TRBJ2-2, the full variable domain reads GAGVSQTPSNKVTEKGKYVELRCDPISGHTALYWYRQSLGQGPEFLIYFQGTGAADDSGLPNDRFFAVRPEGSVSTLKIQRTERGDSAVYLCASSLTVKGTNTGELFFGEGSRLTVL.

This chain uses TRBV4-2 with TRBJ2-5; D is possibly TRBD1 (6 bases). The length of the CDR3 is 16 residues. V was cut by 3 bases and J by 5 bases, with 19 bases left in between. From germline, CDR1 is LGHNA and CDR2 YNFKEQ. The CDR3 region has the DNA TGTGCCAGCAGCCATGGACAGCTCCCGGCTCGGGAGACCCAGTACTTC. It translates to CASSHGQLPARETQYF.

The chain uses TRBV6-1 and TRBJ1-2; 7 nucleotides line up with TRBD1. The CDR3 runs to 15 residues. The J segment lost 4 bases and the V segment lost 1 base, leaving 6 bases of the junction unmatched. Germline V lookup: CDR1 MNHNS, CDR2 SASEGT. The CDR3 spells CASSEGDRVAYGYTF. CDR3 sequence (DNA): TGTGCCAGCAGTGAAGGTGACAGGGTGGCCTATGGCTACACCTTC.

V usage is TRBV11-2 and J usage is TRBJ2-1, with TRBD2 as a possible D gene (6 bases). The V gene lost 5 bases and the J gene lost 9 bases, with 20 bases spanning the gap. The CDR3 loop spans 15 amino acids. The germline gives CDR1 SGHAT, CDR2 FQNNGV. DNA for the CDR3: TGTGCCAGCAGCAAACGGGCGGCGGGGTACGGTGAGCAGTTCTTC. Translated: CASSKRAAGYGEQFF.

This clone was observed once. The chain has TRBV4-2 and TRBJ2-1, with 10 bases aligning to TRBD2. Germline V gene sequence: CDR1 LGHNA, CDR2 YNFKEQ. V was pared by 1 base and J by 5 bases, with 11 bases of the junction left unmatched. The CDR3 loop spans 18 amino acids. CDR3 in amino acids: CASSQGVRTSGPHNEQFF. CDR3 DNA sequence: TGTGCCAGCAGCCAAGGGGTCCGGACTAGCGGACCTCACAATGAGCAGTTCTTC.

The rearrangement joins TRBV4-3 to TRBJ1-6, with D perhaps matching TRBD1 (5 bases). V lost 1 base to trimming and J lost 0 bases, with 7 bases between them. Looked up from germline, CDR1 is LGHNA and CDR2 is YSLEER. The CDR3 extends over 16 amino acids. CDR3 protein: CASSQGDSSYNSPLHF. The DNA for the CDR3 is TGCGCCAGCAGCCAAGGGGACTCCTCCTATAATTCACCCCTCCACTTT.

V gene TRBV7-3 combines with J gene TRBJ2-3, with 14 bases lining up with TRBD2. With 4 bases clipped from V and 6 bases from J, the junction kept 9 bases outside the gene matches. CDR3 length: 17 residues. Germline V CDR1 and CDR2: SGHTA, FQGTGA. This CDR3 is CASSYLGLAGEFDTQYF. CDR3 nucleotide sequence: TGTGCCAGCAGCTACTTGGGACTAGCGGGAGAGTTTGATACGCAGTATTTT.

The chain is built from TRBV4-3 and TRBJ1-2; 7 bases align to TRBD1. Germline CDR1 and CDR2: LGHNA and YSLEER. The CDR3 extends over 14 amino acids. V lost 0 bases and J lost 7; bases outside the gene matches: 5. The CDR3 DNA follows: TGCGCCAGCAGCCAAGATGAGGGGGCGCGTGGCTACACCTTC. Translation gives CASSQDEGARGYTF.

The chain is built from TRBV5-4 and TRBJ2-7, with D uncertain. Germline CDR1 is SGHNT and CDR2 is YYREEE (reference sequence). V shed 8 bases and J shed 7 bases, with 4 bases lying between them. CDR3 size: 8 residues. The CDR3 nucleotides are TGTGCCAGATATGAGCAGTACTTC. Translated: CARYEQYF.

V gene TRBV30 combines with J gene TRBJ2-7, with a possible D match to TRBD1 (5 bases). The CDR3 runs 15 residues. V lost 2 bases to trimming and J lost 0 bases, with 14 bases between them. The germline gives CDR1 GTSNPN, CDR2 SVGIG (reference sequence). The CDR3 is CAWSPGRAFSYEQYF. As DNA, the CDR3 is TGTGCCTGGAGTCCCGGCAGGGCCTTCTCCTACGAGCAGTACTTC.

This clone occurred once. The chain is built from TRBV30 and TRBJ2-1; D is uncertain. The germline gives CDR1 GTSNPN, CDR2 SVGIG (reference sequence). This CDR3 has 14 residues. Trimming left V 5 bases short and J 3 bases short, with 14 bases between. CDR3 sequence (DNA): TGTGCCTGGGCCTGGGTATTGAACTACAATGAGCAGTTCTTC. The encoded protein is CAWAWVLNYNEQFF.

This CDR3 is CASSAPFSGSSYNEQFF. The CDR3 coding sequence is TGTGCCAGCAGCGCCCCCTTTAGCGGGAGCTCCTACAATGAGCAGTTCTTC. V usage is TRBV9 and J usage is TRBJ2-1, with 9 bases lining up with TRBD2. Unmatched junction bases numbered 7, after V lost 3 bases and J lost 0 bases. CDR3 length equals 17 residues. Germline V gene data show CDR1 as SGDLS and CDR2 as YYNGEE.

V gene TRBV14 combines with J gene TRBJ2-1; D uncertain. The length of the CDR3 is 17 residues. Germline loops: CDR1 SGHDN, CDR2 FVKESK. The V gene lost 0 bases and the J gene lost 6 bases, with 18 bases spanning the gap. The CDR3 DNA reads as TGTGCCAGCAGCCAAGATTTGTGGCAGAAGCCCCGCAATGAGCAGTTCTTC. Its translation: CASSQDLWQKPRNEQFF. Full variable domain (outside the CDR3, taken from reference TRBV14 and TRBJ2-1): EAGVTQFPSHSVIEKGQTVTLRCDPISGHDNLYWYRRVMGKEIKFLLHFVKESKQDESGMPNNRFLAERTGGTYSTLKVQPAELEDSGVYFCASSQDLWQKPRNEQFFGPGTRLTVL.

The V gene is TRBV30, the J gene TRBJ2-5; the D is unclear. CDR3 length equals 15 residues. Trimming took 4 bases from V and 5 from J, leaving 20 bases between them. Germline V lookup: CDR1 GTSNPN, CDR2 SVGIG (reference sequence). The CDR3 nucleotides read TGTGCCTGGACCGCCGCCTGGCGTGATTGGGAGACCCAGTACTTC. Protein sequence: CAWTAAWRDWETQYF.